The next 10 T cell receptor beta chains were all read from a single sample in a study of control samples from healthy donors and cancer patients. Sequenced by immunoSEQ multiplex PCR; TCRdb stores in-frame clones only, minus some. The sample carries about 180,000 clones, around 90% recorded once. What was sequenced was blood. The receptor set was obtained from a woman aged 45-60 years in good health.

The DNA of the CDR3 is TGTGCCAGCAGTTACTCAGGACCGTTGAAAAACATTCAGTACTTC. Protein sequence: CASSYSGPLKNIQYF. This rearrangement joins TRBV6-2 or TRBV6-3 to TRBJ2-4; no clear D gene. This CDR3 comprises 15 residues. In germline, CDR1 is MNHEY, CDR2 SVGEGT. The germline V and J ends were trimmed by 0 bases and 4 bases, with 10 bases remaining between them.

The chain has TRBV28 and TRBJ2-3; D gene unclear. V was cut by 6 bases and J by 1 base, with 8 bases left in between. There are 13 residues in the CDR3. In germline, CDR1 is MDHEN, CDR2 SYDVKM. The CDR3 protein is CASSLIGTDTQYF. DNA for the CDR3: TGTGCCAGCAGCCTGATCGGCACAGATACGCAGTATTTT.

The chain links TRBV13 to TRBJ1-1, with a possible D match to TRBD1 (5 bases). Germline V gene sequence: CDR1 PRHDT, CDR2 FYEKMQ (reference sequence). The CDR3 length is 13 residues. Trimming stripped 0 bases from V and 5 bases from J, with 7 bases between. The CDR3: CASSLGRDTEAFF. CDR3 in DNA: TGTGCCAGCAGCTTAGGCAGGGATACTGAAGCTTTCTTT.

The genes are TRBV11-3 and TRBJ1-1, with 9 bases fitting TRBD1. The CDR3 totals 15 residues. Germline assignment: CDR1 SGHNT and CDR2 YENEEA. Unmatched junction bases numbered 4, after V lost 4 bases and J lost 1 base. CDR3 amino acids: CASSSGTGWNTEAFF. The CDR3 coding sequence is TGTGCCAGCAGCTCCGGGACAGGGTGGAACACTGAAGCTTTCTTT. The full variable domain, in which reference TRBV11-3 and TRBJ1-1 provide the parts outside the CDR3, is EAGVVQSPRYKIIEKKQPVAFWCNPISGHNTLYWYLQNLGQGPELLIRYENEEAVDDSQLPKDRFSAERLKGVDSTLKIQPAELGDSAVYLCASSSGTGWNTEAFFGQGTRLTVV.

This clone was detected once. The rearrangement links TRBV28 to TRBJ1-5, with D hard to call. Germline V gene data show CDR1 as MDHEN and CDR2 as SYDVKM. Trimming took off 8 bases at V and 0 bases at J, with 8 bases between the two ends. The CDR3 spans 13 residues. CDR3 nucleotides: TGTGCCAGCGAGGGAGGTAGCAATCAGCCCCAGCATTTT. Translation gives CASEGGSNQPQHF.

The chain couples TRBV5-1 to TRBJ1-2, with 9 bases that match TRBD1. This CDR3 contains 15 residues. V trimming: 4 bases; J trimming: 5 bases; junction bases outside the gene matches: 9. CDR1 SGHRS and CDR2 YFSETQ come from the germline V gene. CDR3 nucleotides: TGCGCCAGCAGCCTGACGGACAGGGGAATATATGGCTACACCTTC. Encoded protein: CASSLTDRGIYGYTF.

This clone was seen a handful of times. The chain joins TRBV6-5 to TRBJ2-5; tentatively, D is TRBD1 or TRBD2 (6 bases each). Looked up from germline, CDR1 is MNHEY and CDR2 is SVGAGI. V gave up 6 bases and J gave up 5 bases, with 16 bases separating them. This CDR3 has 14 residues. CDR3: CASSLGLGGETQYF. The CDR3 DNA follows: TGTGCCAGCAGCTTGGGCCTAGGGGGGGAGACCCAGTACTTC.

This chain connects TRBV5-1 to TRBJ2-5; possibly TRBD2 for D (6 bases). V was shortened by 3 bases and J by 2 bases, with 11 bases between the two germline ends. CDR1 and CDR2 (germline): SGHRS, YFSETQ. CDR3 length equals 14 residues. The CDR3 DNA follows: TGCGCCAGCAGCTCAGCAGGGAGGCAAGAGACCCAGTACTTC. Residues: CASSSAGRQETQYF.

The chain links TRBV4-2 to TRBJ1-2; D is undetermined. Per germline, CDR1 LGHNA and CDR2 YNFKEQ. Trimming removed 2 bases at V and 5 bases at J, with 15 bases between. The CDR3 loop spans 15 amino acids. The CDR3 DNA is TGTGCCAGCAGCCAATTCCCCAGGCACCCTTATGGCTACACCTTC. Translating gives CASSQFPRHPYGYTF.

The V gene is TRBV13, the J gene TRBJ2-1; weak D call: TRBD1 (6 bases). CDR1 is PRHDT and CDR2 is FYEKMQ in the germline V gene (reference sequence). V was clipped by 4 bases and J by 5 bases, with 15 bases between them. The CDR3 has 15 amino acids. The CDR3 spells CASSSPPTGNNEQFF. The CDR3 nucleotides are TGTGCCAGCAGCTCACCGCCGACAGGAAACAATGAGCAGTTCTTC.